This T cell receptor beta chain was documented in a study of blood T cell repertoires in COVID-19. For the study at large: The origin of the acute and convalescent COVID-19 samples was the United States, Italy and Spain.

Participants reported their clinical history, and cohort assignment relied on those reports. It was within 2 weeks before study entry that exposed participants met a COVID-19 case. Original processing methods: Reference gene primer amplification in the assay estimated nucleated cell counts. The repertoire was sequenced with immunoSEQ multiplex PCR; TCRdb's copy has only in-frame clones and lacks some. V and J calls and clone size are as listed in that table; D and trimming were resolved from the DNA. The sample comprises hundreds of thousands of clones, 83% of which are singletons, and approximately 4% rests with the top ten. The CDR3 runs to 16 residues. Losses at the gene ends were 1 base for V and 4 bases for J; bases not matched to a gene: 6. Per germline, CDR1 ENHRY and CDR2 SYGVKD.

Sequencing was done on a sample of PBMCs or T cells enriched from blood (not recorded which). V and J are TRBV10-3 and TRBJ2-7; 11 bases line up with TRBD2. This sequence was found in a woman between 40 and 50 years old who had been exposed to COVID-19. The CDR3 DNA is TGTGCCATCAGTGAGTGGGCTAGCGGGGGGTCTTACGAGCAGTACTTC. This sequence encodes CAISEWASGGSYEQYF.